This is a list of T cell receptor beta chains from one sample in a study of blood T cell repertoires in COVID-19. Assay used: immunoSEQ multiplex PCR; TCRdb lists only in-frame clones, some missing. This table holds fewer than 250,000 clones, around 90% found once. The sequencing sample was made of peripheral blood. The receptors originated from a man aged 30-40 years with COVID-19, enrolled during active disease. The CDR3 runs from the conserved cysteine through the conserved F or W. D genes are given only for firm matches. Only part of the rows carry a size: once, few, many, or a class if the clone is expanded.

J gene,clone size,D gene,V gene,CDR3 protein,CDR3 DNA
TRBJ2-3,-,TRBD2,TRBV5-1,CASSAGGTADTQYF,TGCGCCAGCAGCGCGGGGGGAACCGCAGATACGCAGTATTTT
TRBJ1-2,-,-,TRBV10-3,CAIRPSSGSDGYTF,TGTGCCATCCGCCCCTCCTCGGGTTCCGATGGCTACACCTTC
TRBJ1-5,-,-,TRBV7-2,CASSQHQRQPQHF,TGTGCCAGCAGCCAACACCAGCGGCAGCCCCAGCATTTT
TRBJ1-5,many,TRBD1,TRBV10-3,CAISSTGTGGAQPQHF,TGTGCCATCAGTTCCACCGGGACAGGGGGGGCTCAGCCCCAGCATTTT
TRBJ1-5,-,-,TRBV2,CASTNVDSGNQPQHF,TGTGCCAGCACCAACGTGGACAGTGGCAATCAGCCCCAGCATTTT
TRBJ2-3,once,-,TRBV30,CAWSVMSSDTQYF,TGTGCCTGGAGTGTAATGTCCTCCGATACGCAGTATTTT
TRBJ2-7,-,-,TRBV6-6,CASSYSDPGEQYF,TGTGCCAGCAGTTACTCCGATCCGGGGGAGCAGTACTTC
TRBJ1-5,-,TRBD1,TRBV4-1,CASSRLQGAGQPQHF,TGCGCCAGCAGCCGCCTACAGGGGGCGGGACAGCCCCAGCATTTT
TRBJ1-5,-,-,TRBV27,CASRPEFSNQPQHF,TGTGCCAGCAGGCCCGAGTTTAGCAATCAGCCCCAGCATTTT
TRBJ1-3,-,-,TRBV6-5,CASSTPGNTIYF,TGTGCCAGCTCGACTCCTGGAAACACCATATATTTT
TRBJ1-2,-,TRBD1,TRBV19,CASSIARTGIWGYGYTF,TGTGCCAGTAGTATCGCGAGGACAGGGATTTGGGGCTATGGCTACACCTTC
TRBJ1-1,-,TRBD1,TRBV18,CASSKGQGATEAFF,TGTGCCAGCTCAAAAGGACAGGGTGCCACTGAAGCTTTCTTT
TRBJ1-2,-,-,TRBV25-1,CASSDSPRGSDGYTF,TGTGCCAGCAGTGACTCCCCACGGGGATCGGATGGCTACACCTTC
TRBJ2-1,-,-,TRBV7-3,CASSLTGGLNEQFF,TGTGCCAGCAGCTTAACGGGAGGCCTTAATGAGCAGTTCTTC
TRBJ1-1,-,-,TRBV10-3,CAISTGPTEAFF,TGTGCCATCAGCACAGGGCCCACTGAAGCTTTCTTT
TRBJ2-5,-,-,TRBV13,CASSLGLQGTQYF,TGTGCCAGCAGCTTAGGCCTGCAGGGGACCCAGTACTTC
TRBJ1-1,once,-,TRBV7-3,CASSPTRNTEAFF,TGTGCCAGCAGCCCCACACGAAACACTGAAGCTTTCTTT
TRBJ2-1,-,TRBD2,TRBV7-7,CASSRTSGGINEQFF,TGTGCCAGCAGCCGGACTAGCGGGGGCATCAATGAGCAGTTCTTC
TRBJ2-7,few,TRBD2,TRBV4-2,CASSRVLAGVTDYEQYF,TGTGCCAGCAGCCGCGTCCTAGCGGGGGTCACCGACTACGAGCAGTACTTC
TRBJ2-2,-,TRBD2,TRBV9,CASSVASGGVWDTGELFF,TGTGCCAGCAGCGTCGCTAGCGGGGGGGTATGGGACACCGGGGAGCTGTTTTTT
TRBJ1-5,-,TRBD1,TRBV6-2/TRBV6-3,CASSYSTGTGSNQPQHF,TGTGCCAGCAGTTACTCGACAGGGACGGGGAGCAATCAGCCCCAGCATTTT
TRBJ1-1,once,-,TRBV27,CASSFIIGRSEAFF,TGTGCCAGCAGTTTTATTATTGGTCGGAGTGAAGCTTTCTTT
TRBJ2-5,-,-,TRBV6-5,CASRAQETQYF,TGTGCCAGCAGGGCCCAAGAGACCCAGTACTTC
TRBJ1-2,-,-,TRBV12-3/TRBV12-4,CASSRNQGYGYTF,TGTGCCAGCAGTCGGAATCAGGGGTATGGCTACACCTTC
TRBJ1-2,few,TRBD1,TRBV2,CASRGQAPGYGYTF,TGTGCCAGCAGGGGACAGGCCCCCGGGTATGGCTACACCTTC
TRBJ1-1,-,-,TRBV14,CASSQDRGMVEAFF,TGTGCCAGCAGCCAAGACAGGGGAATGGTTGAAGCTTTCTTT
TRBJ2-3,-,-,TRBV7-7,CASSLAPLDTQYF,TGTGCCAGCAGCTTAGCCCCCCTGGATACGCAGTATTTT
TRBJ1-1,-,-,TRBV13,CASRPPSGSMNTEAFF,TGTGCCAGCAGACCCCCCTCCGGGAGCATGAACACTGAAGCTTTCTTT
TRBJ2-3,-,-,TRBV2,CASSGQRGTDTQYF,TGTGCCAGCAGCGGCCAGCGGGGCACAGATACGCAGTATTTT
TRBJ2-7,-,TRBD2,TRBV7-6,CASSSGLAGVAQQYF,TGTGCCAGCAGCTCGGGACTAGCGGGGGTAGCTCAGCAGTACTTC
TRBJ1-1,-,TRBD1,TRBV5-1,CASSRQGRSTEAFF,TGCGCCAGCAGCCGACAGGGCCGGAGCACTGAAGCTTTCTTT
TRBJ1-2,-,TRBD1,TRBV27,CASSRTGLVYGYTF,TGTGCCAGCAGTCGGACAGGATTGGTCTATGGCTACACCTTC
TRBJ2-2,-,TRBD2,TRBV5-1,CASSLYAGGDTGELFF,TGCGCCAGCAGCTTGTACGCGGGGGGCGACACCGGGGAGCTGTTTTTT
TRBJ2-5,-,-,TRBV3-1/TRBV3-2,CASRRLVGETQYF,TGTGCCAGCAGACGACTGGTCGGGGAGACCCAGTACTTC
TRBJ1-2,-,-,TRBV27,CASSVGGYADGYTF,TGTGCCAGCAGCGTGGGAGGGTACGCCGATGGCTACACCTTC
TRBJ1-6,few,-,TRBV6-5,CASSNGQINNSPLHF,TGTGCCAGCAGCAACGGACAGATTAATAATTCACCCCTCCACTTT
TRBJ2-3,-,-,TRBV5-5,CASSFATNTDTQYF,TGTGCCAGCAGCTTTGCCACTAACACAGATACGCAGTATTTT
TRBJ1-1,-,-,TRBV7-3,CASSLWETEAFF,TGTGCCAGCAGCTTGTGGGAGACTGAAGCTTTCTTT
TRBJ2-7,-,-,TRBV4-2,CASSQDLLESYEQYF,TGTGCCAGCAGCCAAGATTTACTCGAGTCCTACGAGCAGTACTTC
TRBJ1-1,-,TRBD1,TRBV3-1/TRBV3-2,CASSRDSGAFF,TGTGCCAGCAGTCGGGACAGTGGCGCTTTCTTT
TRBJ2-1,-,-,TRBV5-4,CASSFEGDNEQFF,TGTGCCAGCAGCTTTGAGGGGGACAATGAGCAGTTCTTC
TRBJ1-5,-,TRBD1,TRBV2,CASSRTGDNQPQHF,TGTGCCAGCAGTCGGACAGGGGATAATCAGCCCCAGCATTTT
TRBJ1-1,-,-,TRBV24-1,CATKGQSMNTEAFF,TGTGCCACCAAAGGACAGAGCATGAACACTGAAGCTTTCTTT
TRBJ1-2,-,TRBD1,TRBV4-1,CASSQFWTGVSYGYTF,TGCGCCAGCAGCCAGTTCTGGACAGGGGTTAGCTATGGCTACACCTTC
TRBJ2-5,-,TRBD1,TRBV5-1,CASSRDRETETQYF,TGCGCCAGCAGCCGGGACAGGGAGACAGAGACCCAGTACTTC
TRBJ2-5,-,TRBD2,TRBV4-2,CASSQEASGGRETQYF,TGTGCCAGCAGCCAAGAGGCTAGCGGAGGGAGGGAGACCCAGTACTTC
TRBJ1-2,-,TRBD1,TRBV19,CASSPTHRGSGYTF,TGTGCCAGTAGTCCGACTCACAGGGGCTCTGGCTACACCTTC